A selection of T cell receptor beta chains follows, all from one sample in a study of blood T cells in healthy people across ages. Via MiXCR, TCRdb re-called the 5' RACE reads, giving one row per CDR3 protein. Of roughly 1,700,000 distinct CDR3 sequences listed, about 30% were seen once; the top ten hold approximately 7.7%. Sequenced material: blood. The receptors come from a woman aged 30 to 39 in good health. Each CDR3 is given with its conserved first and last residue. Each record gives: J gene, D gene, V gene, clone size, CDR3 protein, CDR3 DNA. D genes are given only for firm matches. Size values are once, few and many counts, or a class for expanded clones, and some rows have none.

>TRBJ2-7|TRBD2|TRBV7-2|few
CASSLVRVGGTYEQYF
TGTGCCAGCAGCTTAGTTCGAGTGGGAGGGACCTACGAGCAGTACTTC
>TRBJ2-7|TRBD2|TRBV6-2/TRBV6-3|many
CASSRLAGISYEQYF
TGTGCCAGCAGTCGACTAGCGGGAATCTCCTACGAGCAGTACTTC
>TRBJ1-5|.|TRBV4-1|.
CASSLPLEEPSNQPQHF
TGCGCCAGCAGCCTACCATTGGAGGAGCCTAGCAATCAGCCCCAGCATTTT
>TRBJ2-1|.|TRBV7-2|.
CASSLSQENEQFF
TGTGCCAGCAGCTTATCCCAGGAAAATGAGCAGTTCTTC
>TRBJ2-1|TRBD2|TRBV7-6|.
CASSSLGGSNEQFF
TGTGCCAGCAGCTCACTGGGAGGGAGCAATGAGCAGTTCTTC
>TRBJ2-7|TRBD2|TRBV2|.
CASSEGSGLAAEQYF
TGTGCCAGCAGTGAAGGGTCGGGACTAGCGGCGGAACAGTACTTC
>TRBJ2-7|.|TRBV11-1|.
CASSLASQGAYEQYF
TGTGCCAGCAGCTTAGCTTCACAGGGAGCCTACGAGCAGTACTTC
>TRBJ2-5|TRBD2|TRBV20-1|.
CSARSRLAGKRETQYF
TGCAGTGCTAGATCCCGACTAGCGGGGAAACGGGAGACCCAGTACTTC
>TRBJ2-7|.|TRBV25-1|.
CASSRVHEQYF
TGTGCCAGCAGCAGGGTCCACGAGCAGTACTTC
>TRBJ2-1|TRBD1|TRBV7-9|few
CASSNGQGILRGAPYNEQFF
TGTGCCAGCAGCAACGGACAGGGGATATTACGCGGGGCCCCTTACAATGAGCAGTTCTTC
>TRBJ2-1|.|TRBV12-3/TRBV12-4|.
CASTLAGSPSEQFF
TGTGCCAGCACCTTGGCCGGGTCTCCAAGTGAGCAGTTCTTC
>TRBJ2-1|.|TRBV5-5|few
CASSLGHVLYNEQFF
TGTGCCAGCAGCTTGGGCCACGTTCTGTACAATGAGCAGTTCTTC
>TRBJ1-2|.|TRBV7-9|many
CASSLLDGYTF
TGTGCCAGCAGCTTATTGGATGGCTACACCTTC
>TRBJ2-1|TRBD2|TRBV7-2|.
CASSPSGVGEQFF
TGTGCCAGCAGCCCTAGCGGGGTTGGAGAGCAGTTCTTC
>TRBJ2-2|TRBD1|TRBV14|.
CASSQDDRGRTGKLFF
TGTGCCAGCAGCCAGGACGACAGGGGACGGACCGGGAAGCTGTTTTTT
>TRBJ1-2|TRBD1|TRBV28|.
CASSATGTAYGYTF
TGTGCCAGCAGTGCTACCGGGACAGCCTATGGCTACACCTTC
>TRBJ2-7|.|TRBV5-1|.
CASSLGQAGSYEQYF
TGCGCCAGCAGCTTGGGGCAGGCCGGATCCTACGAGCAGTACTTC
>TRBJ2-7|TRBD2|TRBV20-1|.
CSARPTLAGGGEQYF
TGCAGTGCTAGACCTACCCTAGCGGGAGGGGGCGAGCAGTACTTC
>TRBJ1-1|.|TRBV12-3/TRBV12-4|few
CASSLAHWRDTEAFF
TGTGCCAGCAGTTTAGCGCATTGGCGGGACACTGAAGCTTTCTTT
>TRBJ2-7|.|TRBV25-1|.
CASSDPRSRGAGEQYF
TGTGCCAGCAGTGACCCAAGAAGCAGGGGGGCAGGCGAGCAGTACTTC
>TRBJ2-1|.|TRBV5-1|many
CASSSRGADEQFF
TGCGCCAGCAGCAGCAGAGGGGCCGATGAGCAGTTCTTC
>TRBJ2-1|TRBD2|TRBV20-1|.
CSARGLAGGEQFF
TGCAGTGCTAGGGGACTAGCGGGGGGGGAGCAGTTCTTC
>TRBJ2-1|TRBD2|TRBV7-3|many
CASSSTGTSLMNEQFF
TGTGCCAGCAGCTCCACCGGGACTAGCCTAATGAATGAGCAGTTCTTC